Shown below are 19 T cell receptor beta chains from a single sample sequenced in a study of metastatic and nonmetastatic thyroid tumors. TCRdb re-called the PCR reads via MiXCR. Among about 6,700 clones listed, approximately 32% were seen once. No patient received treatment before thyroid surgery. Sequencing input: adjacent normal tissue. The source is a female donor with papillary thyroid cancer or a benign thyroid nodule (not recorded which). Some clones in this sample may be carry-over from other donors' samples.

Ten or more counts support this clone. V is TRBV20-1 and J is TRBJ1-2; D gene ambiguous. CDR1 and CDR2 (germline): DFQATT, SNEGSKA (reference sequence). V lost 2 bases to trimming and J lost 6 bases, with 16 bases between them. This CDR3 has 14 residues. The DNA of the CDR3 is TGCAGTGCTAGAAGTTCCTCCCTCAGGCATGGCTACACCTTC. Encoded protein: CSARSSSLRHGYTF.

This chain links TRBV9 with TRBJ2-1; no clear D gene. The V and J ends lost 0 bases and 1 base respectively, with 8 bases between them. Germline CDR1 reads SGDLS; CDR2 reads YYNGEE. The CDR3 runs to 15 residues. The CDR3 sequence: CASSVGQNSYNEQFF. CDR3 coding DNA: TGTGCCAGCAGCGTAGGTCAGAATTCCTACAATGAGCAGTTCTTC.

The genes are TRBV11-2 and TRBJ2-1; a possible D gene is TRBD1 (6 bases). In germline, CDR1 is SGHAT, CDR2 FQNNGV. CDR3 length: 14 amino acids. Trimming took off 5 bases at V and 11 bases at J, with 19 bases between the two ends. CDR3 residues: CASSQGRWGVQQFF. The CDR3 DNA sequence: TGTGCCAGCAGCCAGGGGCGGTGGGGAGTCCAGCAGTTCTTC.

This clone was observed at least ten times. This sequence joins TRBV14 and TRBJ1-4; 7 bases fit TRBD1. Germline CDR1 reads SGHDN; CDR2 reads FVKESK. Losses at the gene ends were 4 bases for V and 10 bases for J; bases not matched to a gene: 9. The CDR3 covers 14 residues. For the CDR3, the DNA is TGTGCCAGCAGCCCCCGGGACAGACTTGGAAAACTGTTTTTT. It encodes CASSPRDRLGKLFF.

The gene calls are TRBV30 and TRBJ1-5, with TRBD1 as a possible D gene (5 bases). In germline, CDR1 is GTSNPN, CDR2 SVGIG (reference sequence). Trimming pared 4 bases from V and 6 bases from J, leaving 16 bases between. CDR3 size: 14 residues. CDR3 protein: CAWNASPGGQPQHF. The DNA of the CDR3 is TGTGCCTGGAATGCATCTCCGGGGGGTCAGCCCCAGCATTTT.

This clone is termed medium-sized. This chain links TRBV12-3 or TRBV12-4 with TRBJ1-3; no reliable D call. This CDR3 has 13 residues. Trimming cost V 3 bases and J 0 bases, with 3 bases left between them. The CDR3 region has the DNA TGTGCCAGCAGTTTTGGCTCTGGAAACACCATATATTTT. Translated, it gives CASSFGSGNTIYF.

The V call is TRBV7-1, the J call TRBJ2-3; D may be TRBD2 (6 bases). TRBV7-1 counts as an open reading frame of uncertain function. The CDR3 covers 19 residues. V gave up 3 bases and J gave up 0 bases, with 22 bases separating them. Here the CDR3 DNA reads TGTGCCAGCAGCTCTCAAGGGGCCGCGGAGGGGCTTAGCACAGATACGCAGTATTTT. Translating gives CASSSQGAAEGLSTDTQYF.

In its sample, this clone ranks as medium-sized (0.01 to 0.1%). The chain recombines TRBV19 with TRBJ1-5; D not resolved. V lost 3 bases to trimming and J lost 5 bases, with 8 bases between them. Looked up from germline, CDR1 is LNHDA and CDR2 is SQIVND (reference sequence). The CDR3 is 13 residues long. CDR3 coding DNA: TGTGCCAGTAGTATGGGGAGGGATCAGCCCCAGCATTTT. Residues: CASSMGRDQPQHF.

The chain recombines TRBV2 with TRBJ1-6, with D hard to call. This CDR3 has 12 residues. The germline CDR1 and CDR2 sequences are SNHLY and FYNNEI. V was shortened by 6 bases and J by 9 bases, with 9 bases between the two germline ends. This CDR3 reads CASRGDGSPLHF. The DNA of the CDR3 is TGTGCCAGCAGGGGAGATGGTTCACCCCTCCACTTT.

The chain has TRBV12-5 and TRBJ2-7, with D possibly being TRBD2 (5 bases). The CDR3 has 13 amino acids. V was pared by 1 base and J by 3 bases, with 7 bases between. CDR1 and CDR2 from the germline V gene are LGHNT and FRNRAP. The CDR3 DNA sequence: TGTGCTAGTGGTTTGGAGAGGGTCTACGAGCAGTACTTC. Translation: CASGLERVYEQYF.

Many counts were recorded for this clone. This may be a read error, as it is one base from a much larger clone. The same CDR3 can be traced to other DNA sequences in this sample. The CDR3 sequence is CSVEGSGSSGANVLTF. Here the CDR3 DNA reads TGTAGCGTTGAAGGGTCAGGGAGCTCTGGGGCCAACGTCCTGACTTTC. The genes are TRBV29-1 and TRBJ2-6; D may match TRBD1 or TRBD2 (5 bases each). The CDR3 spans 16 residues. CDR1 and CDR2 (germline): SQVTM, ANQGSEA. Together with reference TRBV29-1 and TRBJ2-6, the CDR3 gives the full variable domain: SAVISQKPSRDICQRGTSLTIQCQVDSQVTMMFWYRQQPGQSLTLIATANQGSEATYESGFVIDKFPISRPNLTFSTLTVSNMSPEDSSIYLCSVEGSGSSGANVLTFGAGSRLTVL.

The chain joins TRBV5-1 to TRBJ2-7; D is perhaps TRBD1 or TRBD2 (6 bases each). The CDR3 loop spans 14 amino acids. From germline, CDR1 is SGHRS and CDR2 YFSETQ. The V gene lost 0 bases and the J gene lost 3 bases, with 10 bases spanning the gap. The CDR3: CASSLAGGYYEQYF. For the CDR3, the DNA is TGCGCCAGCAGCTTGGCCGGGGGCTACTACGAGCAGTACTTC.

The table lists this clone with a few counts. The V call is TRBV27, the J call TRBJ2-7, with 10 bases that match TRBD2. Trimming took 3 bases from V and 0 from J; bases not matched to a gene: 14. Germline values: CDR1 MNHEY, CDR2 SMNVEV (reference sequence). The CDR3 loop spans 19 amino acids. The CDR3 DNA follows: TGTGCCAGCAGTTTTTCCCCCATGAGCGGGGGGGCAAGCTCCTACGAGCAGTACTTC. This encodes CASSFSPMSGGASSYEQYF.

The rearrangement uses TRBV5-5 and TRBJ2-5; 9 bases align to TRBD1. The CDR3 extends over 16 amino acids. The germline V gene encodes CDR1 SGHKS and CDR2 YYEKEE (reference sequence). The ends lost 1 base at V and 4 bases at J; junction bases unmatched: 8. CDR3 amino acids: CASSLTTGGGGETQYF. In nucleotides, the CDR3 is TGTGCCAGCAGCTTGACCACAGGGGGCGGAGGAGAGACCCAGTACTTC. The variable domain in full, completed from reference TRBV5-5 and TRBJ2-5, reads DAGVTQSPTHLIKTRGQQVTLRCSPISGHKSVSWYQQVLGQGPQFIFQYYEKEERGRGNFPDRFSARQFPNYSSELNVNALLLGDSALYLCASSLTTGGGGETQYFGPGTRLLVL.

Comments on this clone: No conserved phenylalanine or tryptophan ends this CDR3, so it is likely a read error. The gene calls are TRBV6-1 and TRBJ1-1; no clear D gene. The CDR3 is 11 amino acids. The V gene lost 10 bases and the J gene lost 5 bases, with 11 bases spanning the gap. Germline V gene sequence: CDR1 MNHNS, CDR2 SASEGT. The CDR3: CATKKGTEAFL. The CDR3 DNA is TGTGCCACAAAGAAAGGTACTGAAGCTTTCCTT.

The chain employs TRBV20-1 and TRBJ2-7; 8 bases are shared with TRBD1. The CDR3 has 15 residues. The trim removed 1 base at V and 4 bases at J, leaving 9 bases unmatched. CDR1 is DFQATT and CDR2 is SNEGSKA in the germline V gene (reference sequence). The CDR3 region is CSARGPQGAWYEQYF. The CDR3 DNA follows: TGCAGTGCTAGAGGGCCCCAGGGGGCATGGTACGAGCAGTACTTC.

The chain carries TRBV20-1 and TRBJ2-7; possibly TRBD1 or TRBD2 for D (5 bases each). From germline, CDR1 is DFQATT and CDR2 SNEGSKA (reference sequence). V lost 0 bases and J 6 bases, leaving 18 bases between the germline ends. This CDR3 is built from 15 residues. The DNA of the CDR3 is TGCAGTGCTAGAGATCCGTGGGGCCAACGGGGCGAGCAGTACTTC. The encoded protein is CSARDPWGQRGEQYF.

V is TRBV6-2 or TRBV6-3 and J is TRBJ2-7; the match to TRBD1 covers 9 bases. CDR3 size: 14 residues. The V segment lost 7 bases and the J segment 7 bases; nucleotides outside the gene matches: 11. The germline V gene has CDR1 MNHEY and CDR2 SVGEGT. This chain's CDR3 is CASKATGGIQEQYF. CDR3 bases: TGTGCCAGCAAGGCGACAGGGGGAATTCAAGAGCAGTACTTC.

This clone came up a few times. The chain couples TRBV6-2 or TRBV6-3 to TRBJ2-1; possible D gene TRBD2, 5 bases. Per germline, CDR1 MNHEY and CDR2 SVGEGT. V gave up 2 bases and J gave up 1 base, with 12 bases separating them. The CDR3 extends over 16 amino acids. This CDR3 is CASSYTRTVSYNEQFF. The CDR3 DNA sequence: TGTGCCAGCAGTTACACCAGGACTGTATCCTACAATGAGCAGTTCTTC.